This TCR beta chain is from a study of PD-1 blockade in classical Hodgkin lymphoma. The CDR3 sequence is 14 residues long. The V end was cut by 1 base, the J end by 2 bases, with 9 bases between. CDR1 SGHNT and CDR2 YYREEE come from the germline V gene (reference sequence). The method was immunoSEQ multiplex PCR; TCRdb's version includes in-frame clones alone and lacks a portion of them. The sample has roughly 50,000 clones; around nine tenths are singletons. Overall study findings and caveats: Repertoire differences have undefined causes, possibly disease activity or prior therapy.

This clone showed up just a few times. The antigen is not known. Time point specified: cycle 4 day 1 (C4D1), after 6 weeks of nivolumab. Every patient had relapsed following autologous stem cell transplantation, and cohorts differed in brentuximab vedotin exposure. Complete response, partial response or progressive disease constituted the best responses recorded. The sequence derives from a human donor with classical Hodgkin lymphoma. V and J are TRBV5-4 and TRBJ1-2; unclear D gene. The sequences come from peripheral blood mononuclear cells (PBMCs), collected before the fourth cycle of nivolumab. The CDR3 DNA is TGTGCCAGCAGCTTGACACAGCAGAACTATGGCTACACCTTC. Translating it yields CASSLTQQNYGYTF.